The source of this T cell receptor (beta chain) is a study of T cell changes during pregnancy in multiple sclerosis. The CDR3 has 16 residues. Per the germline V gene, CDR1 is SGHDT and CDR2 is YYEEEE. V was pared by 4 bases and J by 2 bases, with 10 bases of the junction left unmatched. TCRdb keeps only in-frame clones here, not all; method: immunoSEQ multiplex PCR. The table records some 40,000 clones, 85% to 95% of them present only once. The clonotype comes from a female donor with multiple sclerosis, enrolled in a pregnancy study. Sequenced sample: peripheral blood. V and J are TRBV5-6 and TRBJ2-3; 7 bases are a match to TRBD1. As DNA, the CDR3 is TGTGCCAGCAGCCTACGGACAGGAGGATCCACAGATACGCAGTATTTT. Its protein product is CASSLRTGGSTDTQYF.